Below are 29 T cell receptor beta chains sequenced from a single sample in a study of blood T cell repertoires in COVID-19. TCRdb keeps only in-frame clones here, not all; method: immunoSEQ multiplex PCR. The sample carries about 75,000 clones, roughly 88% recorded once. Sequenced input: peripheral blood. The receptors were sampled from a human donor in a cohort sampled during active COVID-19.

This chain uses TRBV9 with TRBJ2-3; D might be TRBD1 (7 bases). The CDR3 sequence is 15 residues long. Between the trimmed V and J ends, which lost 7 bases and 1 base, there was a span of 16 bases. The germline V gene encodes CDR1 SGDLS and CDR2 YYNGEE. The CDR3: CASAAGGLGTDTQYF. CDR3 DNA sequence: TGTGCCAGCGCGGCAGGGGGGCTCGGCACAGATACGCAGTATTTT. Variable domain in full (rest from reference TRBV9 and TRBJ2-3): DSGVTQTPKHLITATGQRVTLRCSPRSGDLSVYWYQQSLDQGLQFLIQYYNGEERAKGNILERFSAQQFPDLHSELNLSSLELGDSALYFCASAAGGLGTDTQYFGPGTRLTVL.

The rearrangement uses TRBV7-8 and TRBJ1-2, with TRBD1 matching over 12 bases. The length of the CDR3 is 16 residues. Trimming removed 5 bases from V and 6 bases from J; junction bases left unmatched: 10. Per germline, CDR1 SGHVS and CDR2 FQNEAQ. The CDR3 DNA reads TGTGCCAGCAGCAGAAGGGACAGGGGGCGGGAAGATGGCTACACCTTC. Residues: CASSRRDRGREDGYTF. The full variable domain, with the rest looked up from reference TRBV7-8 and TRBJ1-2, is GAGVSQSPRYKVAKRGQDVALRCDPISGHVSLFWYQQALGQGPEFLTYFQNEAQLDKSGLPSDRFFAERPEGSVSTLKIQRTQQEDSAVYLCASSRRDRGREDGYTFGSGTRLTVV.

V and J are TRBV7-8 and TRBJ2-2; TRBD2 is a possible D gene (6 bases). Trimming removed 4 bases at V and 6 bases at J, with 12 bases between. CDR1 SGHVS and CDR2 FQNEAQ come from the germline V gene. The CDR3 covers 14 residues. CDR3: CASSSQSGSGELFF. DNA for the CDR3: TGTGCCAGCAGCTCTCAAAGCGGGTCCGGGGAGCTGTTTTTT.

The chain has TRBV6-6 and TRBJ2-1, with D possibly being TRBD1 (6 bases). CDR3 size: 13 residues. Germline CDR1 is MNHNY and CDR2 is SVGAGI (reference sequence). Trimming removed 7 bases at V and 7 bases at J, with 14 bases between. CDR3 in DNA: TGTGCCAGCAAATTCGCAGGGGTGAATGAGCAGTTCTTC. Its translation: CASKFAGVNEQFF.

V usage is TRBV6-6 and J usage is TRBJ2-7, with TRBD2 matching over 8 bases. Losses at the gene ends were 5 bases for V and 2 bases for J; bases not matched to a gene: 5. The germline gives CDR1 MNHNY, CDR2 SVGAGI (reference sequence). The CDR3 totals 14 residues. CDR3 in amino acids: CASSTSGGAYEQYF. The CDR3, as DNA: TGTGCCAGCAGTACCAGCGGGGGTGCCTACGAGCAGTACTTC.

This chain uses TRBV5-1 with TRBJ2-1; TRBD2 might be the D (7 bases). This CDR3 region has 15 residues. Germline CDR1 is SGHRS and CDR2 is YFSETQ. Trimming stripped 7 bases from V and 2 bases from J, with 16 bases between. CDR3 in DNA: TGCGCCAGCCATAGGGGGGGGTCAGCCTACAATGAGCAGTTCTTC. Translated, it gives CASHRGGSAYNEQFF.

This sequence joins TRBV3-1 (or the pseudogene TRBV3-2) and TRBJ2-5; 7 nucleotides match TRBD1. V lost 4 bases to trimming and J lost 0 bases; unmatched junction nucleotides: 11. The CDR3 spans 17 residues. Germline V lookup: CDR1 LGHDT, CDR2 YNNKEL (reference sequence). The CDR3 protein is CASSPALGGAYQETQYF. The CDR3 DNA reads as TGTGCCAGCAGCCCGGCCCTAGGGGGCGCGTACCAAGAGACCCAGTACTTC.

V gene TRBV28 combines with J gene TRBJ1-4; D is perhaps TRBD1 (5 bases). V dropped 1 base and J dropped 2 bases, with 11 bases sitting between them. Germline assignment: CDR1 MDHEN and CDR2 SYDVKM. The CDR3 loop spans 16 amino acids. CDR3 DNA sequence: TGTGCCAGCAGTTTATTGGGGGAGGGCACTAATGAAAAACTGTTTTTT. It translates to CASSLLGEGTNEKLFF.

The V gene is TRBV3-1 (or the pseudogene TRBV3-2), the J gene TRBJ2-7; 11 bases agree with TRBD2. The germline V gene has CDR1 LGHDT and CDR2 YNNKEL (reference sequence). This CDR3 region has 20 residues. V shed 7 bases and J 3 bases; nucleotides not matched to a gene: 23. The CDR3 sequence is CASTLRVGVTSGSQGYEQYF. CDR3 DNA: TGTGCCAGCACCCTCAGGGTGGGGGTAACTAGCGGGAGTCAGGGCTACGAGCAGTACTTC.

The rearrangement links TRBV28 to TRBJ1-2; no definite D call. The V end was cut by 3 bases, the J end by 4 bases, with 3 bases between. The CDR3 is 11 amino acids. The germline V gene encodes CDR1 MDHEN and CDR2 SYDVKM. The CDR3 region is CASSFLYGYTF. CDR3 sequence (DNA): TGTGCCAGCAGTTTCCTCTATGGCTACACCTTC.

This clone was counted a single time. J is TRBJ2-3 and V is TRBV7-3; D possibly corresponds to TRBD2 (6 bases). The CDR3 covers 12 residues. V was clipped by 3 bases and J by 10 bases, with 11 bases between them. Germline CDR1 is SGHTA and CDR2 is FQGTGA. The CDR3 bases are TGTGCCAGCAGCTTCCAGGGAGGAGCGCAGTATTTT. Protein: CASSFQGGAQYF.

This clone was seen once. The chain is built from TRBV10-3 and TRBJ1-2; the D gene is possibly TRBD1 (6 bases). CDR1 and CDR2 from the germline V gene are ENHRY and SYGVKD. The V end was cut by 4 bases, the J end by 0 bases, with 15 bases between. The CDR3 has 16 residues. CDR3 residues: CAISGTVRLPNYGYTF. CDR3 in DNA: TGTGCCATCAGTGGGACAGTAAGATTGCCTAACTATGGCTACACCTTC.

The genes are TRBV7-9 and TRBJ2-5; maybe TRBD2 (6 bases). V lost 4 bases to trimming and J lost 5 bases, with 11 bases between them. Germline V CDR1 and CDR2: SEHNR, FQNEAQ (reference sequence). The CDR3 is made up of 13 amino acids. The chain's CDR3 is CASSSLSGETQYF. As DNA, the CDR3 is TGTGCCAGCAGCTCACTAAGCGGGGAGACCCAGTACTTC.

The rearrangement joins TRBV21-1 to TRBJ2-6; the listed D gene, TRBD2, was not tested against the DNA. TRBV21-1 is a pseudogene segment. The CDR3 runs 21 residues. CDR3 protein: CASSKVPRLSGGPRGANVLTF. The CDR3 region has the DNA TGTGCCAGCAGCAAAGTCCCCAGGCTAAGCGGGGGCCCGAGGGGGGCCAACGTCCTGACTTTC.

In its sample, this clone was seen a few times. The gene calls are TRBV7-9 and TRBJ1-5; 10 nucleotides align to TRBD1. The CDR3 totals 19 residues. The V gene's germline CDR1 is SEHNR and CDR2 FQNEAQ (reference sequence). V lost 4 bases, J lost 3 bases, and 15 bases stayed unmatched. The CDR3 nucleotides read TGTGCCAGCAGCTCCGCCATCTGGGACAGGGGAATTGACAATCAGCCCCAGCATTTT. Its translation: CASSSAIWDRGIDNQPQHF.

The chain joins TRBV19 to TRBJ2-7; 12 bases line up with TRBD2. Germline CDR1 LNHDA, CDR2 SQIVND (reference sequence). V gave up 6 bases and J gave up 3 bases; unmatched junction bases: 3. This CDR3 contains 14 residues. The CDR3, as DNA: TGTGCCAGTAGCTCGACTAGCGGGAGCTACGAGCAGTACTTC. Protein sequence: CASSSTSGSYEQYF.

The CDR3 region is CSAGHRDTIYF. The DNA for the CDR3 is TGCAGTGCTGGCCATCGGGACACCATATATTTT. V and J are TRBV20-1 and TRBJ1-3; no reliable D call. The CDR3 length is 11 residues. The germline V gene encodes CDR1 DFQATT and CDR2 SNEGSKA (reference sequence). V was clipped by 5 bases and J by 8 bases, with 10 bases between them.

This chain connects TRBV25-1 to TRBJ2-1; 12 nucleotides match TRBD1. V dropped 2 bases and J dropped 8; count of bases not matched to a gene: 13. This CDR3 contains 18 residues. Germline CDR1 MGHDK, CDR2 SYGVNS. The CDR3 reads CASSEGGPLGTGGDEQFF. DNA for the CDR3: TGTGCCAGCAGTGAAGGGGGCCCCTTAGGGACAGGGGGCGATGAGCAGTTCTTC.

V is TRBV10-3 and J is TRBJ1-4; D ambiguous. Germline-derived CDR1 and CDR2 are ENHRY and SYGVKD. This CDR3 has 14 residues. Trimming pared 0 bases from V and 7 bases from J, leaving 9 bases between. CDR3 loop: CAISESGRAEKLFF. For the CDR3, the DNA is TGTGCCATCAGTGAGTCCGGGAGGGCTGAAAAACTGTTTTTT.

As regards this clone: Distinct nucleotide sequences in the sample also encode this CDR3. The chain links TRBV3-1 (or the pseudogene TRBV3-2) to TRBJ2-1, with 7 bases aligning to TRBD2. The CDR3 runs 15 residues. The V segment lost 4 bases and the J segment 2 bases; nucleotides outside the gene matches: 5. The germline V gene has CDR1 LGHDT and CDR2 YNNKEL (reference sequence). The CDR3 sequence is CASSLSGTTYNEQFF. The CDR3, as DNA: TGTGCCAGCAGCCTCAGCGGGACTACCTACAATGAGCAGTTCTTC.

This sequence joins TRBV3-1 (or the pseudogene TRBV3-2) and TRBJ1-5; D gene unclear. With 4 bases removed from V and 2 bases from J, the gap between germline ends came to 9 bases. Germline V lookup: CDR1 LGHDT, CDR2 YNNKEL (reference sequence). The CDR3 extends over 14 amino acids. The CDR3 coding sequence is TGTGCCAGCAGCCCTCAAGGAGGCAATCAGCCCCAGCATTTT. It translates to CASSPQGGNQPQHF.

The J gene is TRBJ2-3, the V gene TRBV5-1; D perhaps matches TRBD2 (6 bases). Trimming left V 1 base short and J 0 bases short, with 9 bases between. The CDR3 extends over 15 amino acids. CDR1 SGHRS and CDR2 YFSETQ come from the germline V gene. CDR3 in DNA: TGCGCCAGCAGCTTGCCGCGGGGCAGCACAGATACGCAGTATTTT. Amino acid sequence: CASSLPRGSTDTQYF.

The CDR3 DNA is TGTGCCAGCAGTGAAGCGCGGACAGGGAGAGACGAGCAGTACTTC. As protein: CASSEARTGRDEQYF. This chain links TRBV2 with TRBJ2-7; 8 positions match TRBD1. The CDR3 is made up of 15 amino acids. Trimming removed 0 bases from V and 5 bases from J; junction bases left unmatched: 6. Germline CDR1 and CDR2: SNHLY and FYNNEI.

The J gene is TRBJ1-3, the V gene TRBV5-1; 7 nucleotides agree with TRBD1. Germline CDR1 and CDR2: SGHRS and YFSETQ. Losses at the gene ends were 2 bases for V and 2 bases for J; bases not matched to a gene: 7. This CDR3 has 16 amino acids. CDR3 bases: TGCGCCAGCAGCTTAACTCAGGGGGAGGCTGGAAACACCATATATTTT. Its translation is CASSLTQGEAGNTIYF.

The chain is built from TRBV20-1 and TRBJ1-2, with D maybe TRBD1 (5 bases). V lost 5 bases to trimming and J lost 4 bases, with 8 bases between them. The CDR3 is made up of 11 amino acids. In germline, CDR1 is DFQATT, CDR2 SNEGSKA (reference sequence). The CDR3 reads CSARRGYGYTF. For the CDR3, the DNA is TGCAGTGCTCGGAGGGGCTATGGCTACACCTTC.

The rearrangement uses TRBV10-1 and TRBJ1-1; D is possibly TRBD1 (5 bases). The CDR3 is 13 residues long. Germline CDR1 reads WNHNN; CDR2 reads SYGVQD (reference sequence). Deletions cut 6 bases from V and 4 bases from J, with 12 bases between. CDR3 sequence reads: CASSRGGLTEAFF. Written as DNA, the CDR3 is TGCGCCAGCAGCCGGGGGGGTCTCACTGAAGCTTTCTTT.

The chain is built from TRBV7-9 and TRBJ2-5; possibly TRBD2 for D (5 bases). This CDR3 comprises 16 residues. Germline V gene sequence: CDR1 SEHNR, CDR2 FQNEAQ (reference sequence). Between the trimmed V and J ends, which lost 0 bases and 0 bases, there was a span of 11 bases. The CDR3 protein is CASSLASGLNQETQYF. The DNA of the CDR3 is TGTGCCAGCAGCTTAGCGAGCGGACTGAACCAAGAGACCCAGTACTTC.

This sequence joins TRBV27 and TRBJ2-3; D perhaps matches TRBD1 (6 bases). CDR3 length: 17 amino acids. CDR1 is MNHEY and CDR2 is SMNVEV in the germline V gene (reference sequence). Trimming cost V 1 base and J 0 bases, with 14 bases left between them. DNA for the CDR3: TGTGCCAGCAGTTTATTTGGGGAGAGGGGGAGCACAGATACGCAGTATTTT. Encoded protein: CASSLFGERGSTDTQYF.

The V and J genes are TRBV2 and TRBJ1-5; 8 nucleotides match TRBD1. CDR1 SNHLY and CDR2 FYNNEI come from the germline V gene. Germline trimming cut 6 bases from V and 2 bases from J; bases unmatched to any gene: 3. The CDR3 contains 14 residues. The CDR3 sequence is CASRGQARNQPQHF. In nucleotides, the CDR3 is TGTGCCAGCAGGGGACAGGCGCGCAATCAGCCCCAGCATTTT.